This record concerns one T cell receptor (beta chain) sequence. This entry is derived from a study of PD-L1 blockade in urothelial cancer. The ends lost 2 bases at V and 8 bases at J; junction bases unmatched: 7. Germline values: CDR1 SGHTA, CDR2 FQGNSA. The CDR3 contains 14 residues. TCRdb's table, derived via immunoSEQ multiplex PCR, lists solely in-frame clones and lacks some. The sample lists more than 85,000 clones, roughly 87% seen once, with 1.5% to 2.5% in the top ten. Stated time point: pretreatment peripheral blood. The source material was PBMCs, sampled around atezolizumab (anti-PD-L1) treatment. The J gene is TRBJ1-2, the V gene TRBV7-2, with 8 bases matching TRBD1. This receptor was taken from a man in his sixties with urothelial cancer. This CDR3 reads CASSLSLRGRGYTF. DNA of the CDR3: TGTGCCAGCAGCTTATCCCTCAGGGGGCGCGGCTACACCTTC.